The clone carrying this TCR beta chain has a handful of counts. One end of the junction is discordant with germline, which a read error may explain. A TCRbeta library incorporating unique molecular identifiers was prepared. TCRdb reprocessed the PCR reads via MiXCR and lists one record per CDR3 protein. This sample has roughly 500,000 distinct CDR3 sequences; 32% occur once, and the top ten carry under 3%. Germline CDR1 and CDR2: LNHNV and YYDKDF (reference sequence). The CDR3 has 15 amino acids. This sample was taken from a study of T-cell reconstitution after alpha-beta-depleted transplantation in children.

The starting material was PBMCs from the stem cell graft donor, obtained from the stem cell graft. The chain employs TRBV15 and TRBJ1-5, with TRBD1 identical over 8 bases. This TCR derives from a human donor who donated a stem cell graft to a child with aplastic anemia. CDR3 residues: CATSGDRGRNQPQHF. Here the CDR3 DNA reads TGTGCCACCAGCGGAGACAGGGGACGGAATCAGCCCCAGCATTTT. Full variable domain (missing parts from reference TRBV15 and TRBJ1-5): DAMVIQNPRYQVTQFGKPVTLSCSQTLNHNVMYWYQQKSSQAPKLLFHYYDKDFNNEADTPDNFQSRRPNTSFCFLDIRSPGLGDTAMYLCATSGDRGRNQPQHFGDGTRLSIL.